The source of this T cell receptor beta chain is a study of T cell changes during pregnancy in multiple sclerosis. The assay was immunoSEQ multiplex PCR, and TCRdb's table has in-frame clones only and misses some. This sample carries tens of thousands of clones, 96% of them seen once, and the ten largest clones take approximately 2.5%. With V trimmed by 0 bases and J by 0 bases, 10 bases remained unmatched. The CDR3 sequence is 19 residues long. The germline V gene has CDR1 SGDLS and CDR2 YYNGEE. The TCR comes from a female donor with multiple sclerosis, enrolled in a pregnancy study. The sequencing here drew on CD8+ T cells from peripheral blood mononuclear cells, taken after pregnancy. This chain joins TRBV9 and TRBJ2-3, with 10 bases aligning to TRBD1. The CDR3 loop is CASSVEAGTGVFSTDTQYF. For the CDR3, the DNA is TGTGCCAGCAGCGTAGAGGCAGGGACAGGGGTCTTTAGCACAGATACGCAGTATTTT.